The entry that follows covers one TCR beta chain sequence. Data came from immunoSEQ multiplex PCR; TCRdb stores just in-frame clones and leaves some out. Among over 30,000 clones, about 91% were seen once, and the ten largest hold around 2.7%. Germline CDR1 reads SGHDT; CDR2 reads YYEEEE. V was clipped by 3 bases and J by 5 bases, with 17 bases between them. The CDR3 runs to 15 residues. The sample originates from a study of T cell changes during pregnancy in multiple sclerosis. Sequenced material: CD4+ T cells from peripheral blood mononuclear cells, taken in the third trimester of pregnancy. The clonotype was recovered from a female donor in good health, enrolled as a control in a pregnancy study. The gene calls are TRBV5-6 and TRBJ2-5; a possible D gene is TRBD1 (6 bases). Here the CDR3 DNA reads TGTGCCAGCAGCTCCGCCGGGACACGAGGGGAGACCCAGTACTTC. It specifies CASSSAGTRGETQYF.